The source of this T cell receptor (beta chain) is a study of CD8+CD57+ T cells in acquired aplastic anemia. Profiling of TCR beta VDJ combinations and CDR3 sequences used genomic DNA as template. TCRdb re-called the reads with MiXCR, one entry per CDR3 protein. The sample contains approximately 80,000 distinct CDR3 sequences, roughly two thirds of which appear only once. Patients chosen for sequencing had shown CD8+CD57+ cell expansion by flow cytometry. CDR3 length: 14 amino acids. Trimming removed 3 bases from V and 0 bases from J, with 9 bases in between. Germline V gene sequence: CDR1 ENHRY, CDR2 SYGVKD.

The receptor was isolated from a human donor with aplastic anemia. The chain uses TRBV10-3 and TRBJ2-7; D uncertain. Sequencing was done on a sample of sorted CD4+, CD8+, or CD8+CD57+ T cells (not recorded which) from PBMCs. CDR3 sequence: CAISEIGSSYEQYF. CDR3 in DNA: TGTGCCATCAGTGAAATCGGCAGCTCCTACGAGCAGTACTTC.